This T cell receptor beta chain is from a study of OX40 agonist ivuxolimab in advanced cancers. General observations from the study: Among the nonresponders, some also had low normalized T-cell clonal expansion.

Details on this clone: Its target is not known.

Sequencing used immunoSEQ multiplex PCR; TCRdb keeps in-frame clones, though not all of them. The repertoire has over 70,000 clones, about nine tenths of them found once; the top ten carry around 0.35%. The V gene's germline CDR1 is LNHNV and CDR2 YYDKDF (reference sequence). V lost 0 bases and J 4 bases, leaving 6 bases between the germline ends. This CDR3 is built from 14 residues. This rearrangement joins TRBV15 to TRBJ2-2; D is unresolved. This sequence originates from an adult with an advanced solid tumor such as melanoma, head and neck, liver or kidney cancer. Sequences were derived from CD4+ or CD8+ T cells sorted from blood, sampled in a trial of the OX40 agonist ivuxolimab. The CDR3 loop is CATSRDQLTGELFF. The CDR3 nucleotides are TGTGCCACCAGCAGAGATCAACTCACCGGGGAGCTGTTTTTT.